This TCR beta chain was identified during a study of shared clonotypes between healthy human individuals. For the study at large: The donor group consisted of two women and a few men, aged 18 to 49. Study-wide results and caveats: Few donors limited the genetic and exposure-history diversity represented.

On this clone: Its cognate antigen is unknown.

Naive CD8 populations comprised CD45RO-negative cells positively selected for CCR7, excluding terminally differentiated effector memory CD45RA+ cells. Method: immunoSEQ multiplex PCR; TCRdb's copy keeps in-frame clones and lacks some. The table lists about 800,000 clones, about 96% of them singletons, with under 0.25% in the top ten. This receptor was taken from a man aged 25 to 40 in good health. Sequencing was performed on naive CD8+ T cells sorted from blood.

CDR3 DNA sequence: TGTGCCAGCTCACCAGCGGGACGGGAGGGCTACGAGCAGTACTTC. Protein product: CASSPAGREGYEQYF. This chain connects TRBV18 to TRBJ2-7, with 8 nucleotides matching TRBD2. The CDR3 sequence is 15 residues long. The ends lost 2 bases at V and 3 bases at J; junction bases unmatched: 6. Germline V gene data show CDR1 as KGHSH and CDR2 as LQKENI.